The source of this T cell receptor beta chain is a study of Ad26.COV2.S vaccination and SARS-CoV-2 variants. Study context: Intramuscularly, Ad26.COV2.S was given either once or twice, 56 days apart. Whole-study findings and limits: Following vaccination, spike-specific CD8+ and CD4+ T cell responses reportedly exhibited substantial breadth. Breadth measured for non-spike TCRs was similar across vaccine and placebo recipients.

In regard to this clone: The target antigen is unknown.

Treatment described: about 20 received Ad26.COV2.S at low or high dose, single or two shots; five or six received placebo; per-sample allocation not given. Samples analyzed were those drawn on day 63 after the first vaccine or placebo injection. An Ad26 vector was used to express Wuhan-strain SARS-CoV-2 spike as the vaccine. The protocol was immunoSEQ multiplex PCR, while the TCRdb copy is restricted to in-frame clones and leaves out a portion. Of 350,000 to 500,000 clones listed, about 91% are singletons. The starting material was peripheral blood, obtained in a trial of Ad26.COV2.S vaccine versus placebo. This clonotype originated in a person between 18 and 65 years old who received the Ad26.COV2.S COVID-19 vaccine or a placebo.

The CDR3 reads CASSLGSGNGDTGELFF. CDR3 bases: TGTGCCAGCAGCTTAGGGTCGGGAAACGGTGACACCGGGGAGCTGTTTTTT. The chain links TRBV7-3 to TRBJ2-2; possibly TRBD2 for D (5 bases). Trimming removed 2 bases from V and 3 bases from J, with 16 bases in between. The length of the CDR3 is 17 residues. The V gene's germline CDR1 is SGHTA and CDR2 FQGTGA. The full variable domain, completed using reference TRBV7-3 and TRBJ2-2, is GAGVSQTPSNKVTEKGKYVELRCDPISGHTALYWYRQSLGQGPEFLIYFQGTGAADDSGLPNDRFFAVRPEGSVSTLKIQRTERGDSAVYLCASSLGSGNGDTGELFFGEGSRLTVL.